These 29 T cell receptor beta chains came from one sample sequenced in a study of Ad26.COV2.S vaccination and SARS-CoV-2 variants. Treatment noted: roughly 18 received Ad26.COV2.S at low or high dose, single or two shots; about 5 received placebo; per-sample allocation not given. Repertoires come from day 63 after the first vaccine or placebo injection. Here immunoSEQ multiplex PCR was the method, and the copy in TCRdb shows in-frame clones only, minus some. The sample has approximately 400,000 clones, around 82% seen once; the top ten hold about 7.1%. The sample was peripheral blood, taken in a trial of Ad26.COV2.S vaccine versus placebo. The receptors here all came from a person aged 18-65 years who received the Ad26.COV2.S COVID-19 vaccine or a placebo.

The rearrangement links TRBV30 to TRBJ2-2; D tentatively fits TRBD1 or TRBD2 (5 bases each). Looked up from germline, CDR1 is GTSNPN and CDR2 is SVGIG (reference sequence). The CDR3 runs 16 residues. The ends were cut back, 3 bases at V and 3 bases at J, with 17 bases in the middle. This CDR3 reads CAWSQYPGAYTGELFF. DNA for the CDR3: TGTGCCTGGAGCCAATATCCCGGGGCCTACACCGGGGAGCTGTTTTTT.

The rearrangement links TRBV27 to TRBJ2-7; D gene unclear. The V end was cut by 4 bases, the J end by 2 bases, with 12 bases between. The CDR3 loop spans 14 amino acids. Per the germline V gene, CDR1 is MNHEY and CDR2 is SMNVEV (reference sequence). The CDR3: CASSSPSSAYEQYF. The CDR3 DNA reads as TGTGCCAGCAGTTCCCCGAGTTCGGCCTACGAGCAGTACTTC.

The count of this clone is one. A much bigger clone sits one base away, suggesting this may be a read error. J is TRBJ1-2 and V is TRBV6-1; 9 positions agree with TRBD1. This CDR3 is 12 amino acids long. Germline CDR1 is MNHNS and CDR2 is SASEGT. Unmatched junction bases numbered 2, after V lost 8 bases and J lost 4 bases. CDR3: CASETGGYGYTF. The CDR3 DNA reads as TGTGCCAGCGAGACAGGGGGCTATGGCTACACCTTC.

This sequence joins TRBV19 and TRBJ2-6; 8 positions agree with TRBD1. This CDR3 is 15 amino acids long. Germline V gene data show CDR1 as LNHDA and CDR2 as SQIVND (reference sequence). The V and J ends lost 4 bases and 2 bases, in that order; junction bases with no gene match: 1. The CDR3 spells CASSTTGAGANVLTF. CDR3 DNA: TGTGCCAGTAGTACGACAGGGGCTGGGGCCAACGTCCTGACTTTC.

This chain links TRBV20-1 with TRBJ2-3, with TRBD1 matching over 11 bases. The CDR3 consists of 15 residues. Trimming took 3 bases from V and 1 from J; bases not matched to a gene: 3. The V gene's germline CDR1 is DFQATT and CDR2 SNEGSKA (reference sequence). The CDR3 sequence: CSASGDRGGTDTQYF. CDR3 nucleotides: TGCAGTGCTAGTGGGGACAGGGGGGGCACAGATACGCAGTATTTT.

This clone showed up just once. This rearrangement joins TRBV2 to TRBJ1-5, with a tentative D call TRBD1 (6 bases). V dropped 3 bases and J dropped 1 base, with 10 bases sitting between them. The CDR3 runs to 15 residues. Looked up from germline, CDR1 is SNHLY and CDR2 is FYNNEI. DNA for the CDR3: TGTGCCAGCAGTGATCAGGGGCGAAGCAATCAGCCCCAGCATTTT. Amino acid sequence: CASSDQGRSNQPQHF.

DNA of the CDR3: TGTGCCAGCAGCTTTCTAGGACCCTACTTGAATGAGCAGTTCTTC. Amino acid sequence: CASSFLGPYLNEQFF. This chain uses TRBV5-4 with TRBJ2-1; no clear D. V lost 2 bases to trimming and J lost 7 bases, with 16 bases between them. The length of the CDR3 is 15 residues. Per germline, CDR1 SGHNT and CDR2 YYREEE (reference sequence).

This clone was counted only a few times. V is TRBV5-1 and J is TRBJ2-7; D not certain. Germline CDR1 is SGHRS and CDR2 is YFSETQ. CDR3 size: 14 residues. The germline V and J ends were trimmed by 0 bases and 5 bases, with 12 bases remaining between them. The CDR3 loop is CASSLATPGDEQYF. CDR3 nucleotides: TGCGCCAGCAGCTTGGCGACTCCTGGGGACGAGCAGTACTTC. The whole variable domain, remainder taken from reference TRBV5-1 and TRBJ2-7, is KAGVTQTPRYLIKTRGQQVTLSCSPISGHRSVSWYQQTPGQGLQFLFEYFSETQRNKGNFPGRFSGRQFSNSRSEMNVSTLELGDSALYLCASSLATPGDEQYFGPGTRLTVT.

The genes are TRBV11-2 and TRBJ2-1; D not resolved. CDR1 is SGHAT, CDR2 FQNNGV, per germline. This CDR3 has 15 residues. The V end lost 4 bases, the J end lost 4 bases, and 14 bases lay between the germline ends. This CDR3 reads CASSSQTQTYNEQFF. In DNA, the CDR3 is TGTGCCAGCAGCTCCCAAACCCAAACTTACAATGAGCAGTTCTTC.

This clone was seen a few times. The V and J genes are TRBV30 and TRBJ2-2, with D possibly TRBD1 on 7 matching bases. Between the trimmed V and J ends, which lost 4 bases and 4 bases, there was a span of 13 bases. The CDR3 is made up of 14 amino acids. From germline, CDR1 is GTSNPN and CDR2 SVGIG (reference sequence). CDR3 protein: CAWIGQGGTGELFF. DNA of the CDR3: TGTGCCTGGATCGGGCAGGGGGGCACCGGGGAGCTGTTTTTT.

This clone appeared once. The CDR3 nucleotides are TGTGCCAGCAGTCGACAGGGCGGCTACGAGCAGTACTTC. Residues: CASSRQGGYEQYF. The J gene is TRBJ2-7, the V gene TRBV27, with TRBD1 identical over 7 bases. V shed 5 bases and J 3 bases; nucleotides not matched to a gene: 4. Germline CDR1 MNHEY, CDR2 SMNVEV (reference sequence). The CDR3 loop spans 13 amino acids.

The CDR3 DNA sequence: TGTGCCAGCAGCCAAGAGGGCGACTACGAGCAGTACTTC. This translates into CASSQEGDYEQYF. V gene TRBV5-6 combines with J gene TRBJ2-7; a possible D gene is TRBD2 (5 bases). With 4 bases removed from V and 3 bases from J, the gap between germline ends came to 11 bases. The germline V gene encodes CDR1 SGHDT and CDR2 YYEEEE. This CDR3 is 13 amino acids long.

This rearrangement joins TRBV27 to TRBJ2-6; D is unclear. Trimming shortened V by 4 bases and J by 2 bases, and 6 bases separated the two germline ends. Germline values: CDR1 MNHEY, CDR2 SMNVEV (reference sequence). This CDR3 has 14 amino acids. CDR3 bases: TGTGCCAGCAGTTCTCACCCTGGGGCCAACGTCCTGACTTTC. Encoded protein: CASSSHPGANVLTF.

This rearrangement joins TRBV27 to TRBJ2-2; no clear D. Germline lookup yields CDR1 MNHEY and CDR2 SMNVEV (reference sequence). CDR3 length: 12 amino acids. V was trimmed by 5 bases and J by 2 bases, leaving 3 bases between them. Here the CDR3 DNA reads TGTGCCAGCAGTACAAACACCGGGGAGCTGTTTTTT. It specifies CASSTNTGELFF.

The CDR3 is CASTKQGIETEAFF. CDR3 nucleotides: TGTGCCAGCACCAAACAGGGTATTGAGACTGAAGCTTTCTTT. This sequence joins TRBV2 and TRBJ1-1; D perhaps matches TRBD1 (6 bases). Germline values: CDR1 SNHLY, CDR2 FYNNEI. V was pared by 7 bases and J by 5 bases, with 17 bases between. The CDR3 runs 14 residues.

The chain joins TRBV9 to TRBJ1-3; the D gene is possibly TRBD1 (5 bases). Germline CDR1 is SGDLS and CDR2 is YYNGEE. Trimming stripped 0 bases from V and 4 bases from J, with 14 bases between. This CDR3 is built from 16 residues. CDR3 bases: TGTGCCAGCAGCGTAGAACTATCAGGGAGCGGAAACACCATATATTTT. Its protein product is CASSVELSGSGNTIYF. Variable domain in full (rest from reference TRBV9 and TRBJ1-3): DSGVTQTPKHLITATGQRVTLRCSPRSGDLSVYWYQQSLDQGLQFLIQYYNGEERAKGNILERFSAQQFPDLHSELNLSSLELGDSALYFCASSVELSGSGNTIYFGEGSWLTVV.

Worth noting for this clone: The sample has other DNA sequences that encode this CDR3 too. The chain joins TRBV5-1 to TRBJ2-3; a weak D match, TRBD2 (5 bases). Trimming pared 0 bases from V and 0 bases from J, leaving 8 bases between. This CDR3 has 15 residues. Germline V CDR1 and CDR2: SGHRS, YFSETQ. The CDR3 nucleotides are TGCGCCAGCAGCTTGGGCCTAGCTAGCACAGATACGCAGTATTTT. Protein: CASSLGLASTDTQYF.

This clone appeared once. The CDR3 nucleotides are TGTGCCAGCAGCCTGGACGGGGGGCCCACAGATACGCAGTATTTT. It yields the protein CASSLDGGPTDTQYF. This chain uses TRBV6-6 with TRBJ2-3, with TRBD2 as a possible D gene (7 bases). Germline V CDR1 and CDR2: MNHNY, SVGAGI (reference sequence). V shed 6 bases and J shed 2 bases, with 15 bases lying between them. This CDR3 comprises 15 residues.

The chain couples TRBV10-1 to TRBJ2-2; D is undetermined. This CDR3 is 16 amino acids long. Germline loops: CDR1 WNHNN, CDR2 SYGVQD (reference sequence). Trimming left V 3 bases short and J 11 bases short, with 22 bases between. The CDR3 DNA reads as TGCGCCAGCAGTGATAACAGCTCGCCGGTAAAAGCAGAGCTGTTTTTT. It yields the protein CASSDNSSPVKAELFF.

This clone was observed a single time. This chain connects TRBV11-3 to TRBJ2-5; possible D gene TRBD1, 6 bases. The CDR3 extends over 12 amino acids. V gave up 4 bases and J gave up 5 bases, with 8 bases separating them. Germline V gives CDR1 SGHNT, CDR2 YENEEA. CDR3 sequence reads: CASSSQGETQYF. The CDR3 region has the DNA TGTGCCAGCAGCTCCCAGGGGGAGACCCAGTACTTC.

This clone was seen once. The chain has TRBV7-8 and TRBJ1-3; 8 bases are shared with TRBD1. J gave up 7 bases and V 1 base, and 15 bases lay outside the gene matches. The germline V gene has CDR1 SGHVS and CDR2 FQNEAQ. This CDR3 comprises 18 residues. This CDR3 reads CASSLGVAQGARGNTIYF. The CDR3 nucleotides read TGTGCCAGCAGCTTAGGGGTGGCGCAGGGGGCTAGAGGGAACACCATATATTTT.

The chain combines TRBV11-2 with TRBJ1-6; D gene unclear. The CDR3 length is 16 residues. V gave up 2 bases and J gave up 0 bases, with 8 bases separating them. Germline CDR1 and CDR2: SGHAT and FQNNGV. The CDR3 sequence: CASSLRLSSYNSPLHF. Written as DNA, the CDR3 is TGTGCCAGCAGCTTAAGACTGAGCTCCTATAATTCACCCCTCCACTTT.

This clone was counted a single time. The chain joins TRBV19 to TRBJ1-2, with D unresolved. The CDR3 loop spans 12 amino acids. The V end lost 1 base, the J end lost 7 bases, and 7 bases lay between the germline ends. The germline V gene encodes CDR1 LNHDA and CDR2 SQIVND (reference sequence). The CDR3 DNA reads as TGTGCCAGTAGTATAGCCTTCGGTGGCTACACCTTC. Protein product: CASSIAFGGYTF.

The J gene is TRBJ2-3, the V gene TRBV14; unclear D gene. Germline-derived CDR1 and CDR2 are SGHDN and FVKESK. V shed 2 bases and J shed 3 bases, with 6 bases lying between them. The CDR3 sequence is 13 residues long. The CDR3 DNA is TGTGCCAGCAGCCAATTTAGAACAGATACGCAGTATTTT. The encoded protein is CASSQFRTDTQYF.

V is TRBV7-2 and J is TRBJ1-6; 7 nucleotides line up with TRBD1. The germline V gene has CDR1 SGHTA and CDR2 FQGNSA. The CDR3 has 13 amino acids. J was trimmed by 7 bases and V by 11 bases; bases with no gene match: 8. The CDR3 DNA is TGTGCCGTAGCGGGACAGATAAATTCACCCCTCCACTTT. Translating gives CAVAGQINSPLHF.

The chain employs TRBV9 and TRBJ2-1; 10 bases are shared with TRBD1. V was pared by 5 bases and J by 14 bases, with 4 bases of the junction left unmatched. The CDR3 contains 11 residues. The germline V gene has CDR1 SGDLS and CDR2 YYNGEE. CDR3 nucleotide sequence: TGTGCCAGCAGTCCCGGACAGGGGGAGTTCTTC. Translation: CASSPGQGEFF.

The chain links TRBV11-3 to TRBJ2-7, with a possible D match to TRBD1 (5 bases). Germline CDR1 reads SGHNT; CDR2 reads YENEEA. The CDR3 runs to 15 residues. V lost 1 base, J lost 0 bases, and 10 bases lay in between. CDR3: CASSLGGANSYEQYF. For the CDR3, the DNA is TGTGCCAGCAGCTTAGGTGGGGCCAACTCCTACGAGCAGTACTTC.

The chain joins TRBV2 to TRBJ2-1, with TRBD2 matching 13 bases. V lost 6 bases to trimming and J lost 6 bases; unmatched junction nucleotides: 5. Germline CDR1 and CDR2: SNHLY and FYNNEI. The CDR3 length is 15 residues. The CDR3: CASSGTSGDINEQFF. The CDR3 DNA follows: TGTGCCAGCAGCGGGACTAGCGGGGATATCAATGAGCAGTTCTTC.

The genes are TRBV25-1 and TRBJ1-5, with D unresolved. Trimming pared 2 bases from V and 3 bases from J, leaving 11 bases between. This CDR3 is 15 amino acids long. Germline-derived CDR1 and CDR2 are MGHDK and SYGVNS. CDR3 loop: CASSEGNGPNQPQHF. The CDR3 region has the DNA TGTGCCAGCAGTGAAGGAAACGGTCCCAATCAGCCCCAGCATTTT.